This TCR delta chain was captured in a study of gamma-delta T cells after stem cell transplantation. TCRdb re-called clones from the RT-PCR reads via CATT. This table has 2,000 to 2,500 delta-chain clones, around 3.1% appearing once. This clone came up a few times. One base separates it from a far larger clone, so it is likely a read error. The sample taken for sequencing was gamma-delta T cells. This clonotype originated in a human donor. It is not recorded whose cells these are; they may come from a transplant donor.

CDR3 protein: CACGTSLLRGTNDKLIF. The CDR3 region has the DNA TGTGCCTGTGGCACCTCACTCTTACGGGGGACCAACGATAAACTCATCTTT. The V gene is TRDV2, the J gene TRDJ1; perhaps TRDD3 as D (6 bases). This CDR3 contains 17 residues. Germline V gives CDR1 GEAIGNYY, CDR2 EKD.